A single T cell receptor beta chain is shown here with its context. Its antigen is currently unknown. This entry is derived from a study of T cell responses to AZD1222 COVID-19 vaccine. General study results and limits: Without day 14 samples, only post-peak T cell repertoires were studied. Spike-specific TCR repertoires showed rising breadth and depth after two AZD1222 doses. The donors showed a predominance of white British ancestry and of females, with possible underestimation of clonal diversity. The study identified only six AZD1222 recipients as seropositive at baseline.

This table comes from immunoSEQ multiplex PCR, and its TCRdb copy is limited to in-frame clones, with some not included. In the table there are about 68,000 clones, more than 70% of which are singletons. The CDR3 is made up of 11 amino acids. Looked up from germline, CDR1 is DFQATT and CDR2 is SNEGSKA (reference sequence). Deletions cut 2 bases from V and 4 bases from J, with 5 bases between. The material was peripheral blood, obtained on day 0 of AZD1222 vaccination. This TCR derives from an adult in good health. The chain employs TRBV20-1 and TRBJ1-1; D gene unclear. The CDR3 protein is CSARWGTEAFF. CDR3 sequence (DNA): TGCAGTGCTAGATGGGGCACTGAAGCTTTCTTT.